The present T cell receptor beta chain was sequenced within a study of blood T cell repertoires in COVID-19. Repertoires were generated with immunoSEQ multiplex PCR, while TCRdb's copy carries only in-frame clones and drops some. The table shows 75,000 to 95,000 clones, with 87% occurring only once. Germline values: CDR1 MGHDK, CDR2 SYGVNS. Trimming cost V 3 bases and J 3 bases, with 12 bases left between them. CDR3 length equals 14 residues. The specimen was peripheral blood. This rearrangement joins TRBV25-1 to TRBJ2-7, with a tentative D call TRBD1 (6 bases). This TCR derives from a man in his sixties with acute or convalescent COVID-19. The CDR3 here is CASSERDKSYEQYF. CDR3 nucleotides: TGTGCCAGCAGTGAGAGGGACAAGAGCTACGAGCAGTACTTC.